The clone carrying this TCR beta chain was observed many times. Its antigen is currently unknown. The data were obtained in a study of naive and memory T cell subsets. Overall study findings and caveats: This RNA-based method may be sensitive to activation-related transcript changes.

This CDR3 is 17 amino acids long. V was clipped by 4 bases and J by 4 bases; unmatched bases: 12. The germline gives CDR1 MGHRA, CDR2 YSYEKL. RNA was extracted from roughly 2.6 ml of whole blood of healthy adults. TCR cDNA received a 3' ligated oligonucleotide that carried a UMI. Reverse transcription used DNase-treated unsorted total RNA, aiming for 1 to 1000 ng. Reverse transcription of blood and skin TCR RNA was primed at alpha and beta constant regions. Four PCR rounds used nested alpha and beta constant region primers plus the SP2 primer. Each CDR3 protein gets one entry after TCRdb re-called the 5' RACE reads with MiXCR. The table has about 22,000 distinct CDR3 sequences, less than 5% seen once.

The sequence was obtained from a male donor in good health. This chain links TRBV4-1 with TRBJ1-3; 8 bases are shared with TRBD1. CDR3 amino acids: CASSRGQGGRGGNTIYF. The CDR3 coding sequence is TGCGCCAGCAGCCGCGGACAGGGAGGGAGGGGAGGAAACACCATATATTTT.